This paragraph covers one T cell receptor (beta chain) sequence. The trim removed 5 bases at V and 8 bases at J, leaving 11 bases unmatched. The CDR3 has 15 residues. Germline lookup yields CDR1 DFQATT and CDR2 SNEGSKA (reference sequence). Collection of roughly 9.8 milliliters of peripheral blood was performed for each donor. The data are from a study of blood T cells in healthy people across ages. The second PCR ran roughly 6 to 11 cycles with a sample-barcoded 5' primer and J-beta primers. TCRdb itself ran the 5' RACE reads through MiXCR, one entry per CDR3 protein. Of about 970,000 distinct CDR3 sequences listed, about 53% are singletons.

Source material: blood. The rearrangement uses TRBV20-1 and TRBJ2-3; 12 bases are shared with TRBD2. This clonotype was sampled from a woman in her sixties in good health. The CDR3 is CSASPPSGRAVTQYF. CDR3 in DNA: TGCAGTGCTTCCCCCCCTAGCGGGAGGGCTGTTACGCAGTATTTT.